The clone carrying this T cell receptor (beta chain) was observed a handful of times. The antigen is not known. The J segment lost 0 bases and the V segment lost 3 bases, leaving 5 bases of the junction unmatched. The CDR3 extends over 18 amino acids. Germline CDR1 reads SGHRS; CDR2 reads YFSETQ. Individually, cDNA molecules had unique molecular identifiers attached to them. TCRdb recomputed calls from the 5' RACE reads with MiXCR, one row per CDR3 protein. The sample includes 66,000 or so distinct CDR3 sequences, under 15% of them seen just once. The source of the sample is a study of early T cells in non-severe SARS-CoV-2 infection. In the study overall: The sequenced material was bulk RNA from unsorted whole blood, and its chains were unpaired.

Study-wide results and limits: Matching results from VDJdb favored anti-spike CD8 responses, leaving private and CD4 specificities undetected.

The rearrangement links TRBV5-1 to TRBJ2-3; 15 bases map to TRBD2. This clonotype was sampled from an adult who was a healthcare worker with PCR-confirmed SARS-CoV-2 infection or an uninfected control (not recorded which). Sequenced: whole blood. CDR3 DNA: TGCGCCAGCAGCTCGGGACTAGCGGGAGGATTGAGCACAGATACGCAGTATTTT. Translating it yields CASSSGLAGGLSTDTQYF.